The 21 T cell receptor beta chains presented below share a single source sample, sequenced in a study of neurological immune-mediated disorders. TCRdb redid the calling of the 5' RACE reads with MiXCR, one entry per CDR3 protein. Of tens of thousands of distinct CDR3 sequences in the sample, approximately 10% were seen once. Sequencing was performed on PBMCs. These receptor sequences come from a man in his forties in good health.

Many counts were recorded for this clonotype. The V gene is TRBV18, the J gene TRBJ1-2; 10 bases fit TRBD1. There are 17 residues in the CDR3. Germline CDR1 is KGHSH and CDR2 is LQKENI. The ends lost 6 bases at V and 2 bases at J; junction bases unmatched: 12. The DNA for the CDR3 is TGTGCCAGCTCTCCGGGACAGGGGCCCTCTTCAAACTATGGCTACACCTTC. It specifies CASSPGQGPSSNYGYTF.

This clonotype was seen many times. The chain couples TRBV11-2 to TRBJ2-3; D gene uncertain. V lost 1 base and J lost 5, with 22 bases in between. In germline, CDR1 is SGHAT, CDR2 FQNNGV. This CDR3 spans 18 amino acids. The DNA of the CDR3 is TGTGCCAGCAGCTTAGCTAACCCCAGGATGAGCGTAATAGATACGCAGTATTTT. Amino acid sequence: CASSLANPRMSVIDTQYF.

This chain joins TRBV28 and TRBJ1-6; D might be TRBD1 (5 bases). Germline-derived CDR1 and CDR2 are MDHEN and SYDVKM. V lost 5 bases, J lost 14 bases, and 10 bases lay in between. The CDR3 extends over 11 amino acids. The CDR3 DNA reads TGTGCCAGCAGTGGTGGGACCTCCCTCCACTTT. It encodes CASSGGTSLHF.

At least ten counts were recorded for this clonotype. The rearrangement links TRBV5-1 to TRBJ2-1, with TRBD2 matching over 16 bases. Trimming removed 2 bases from V and 2 bases from J; junction bases left unmatched: 1. Germline V gives CDR1 SGHRS, CDR2 YFSETQ. The length of the CDR3 is 17 residues. CDR3 coding DNA: TGCGCCAGCAGCTTTGGGACTAGCGGGAGGGCCTACAATGAGCAGTTCTTC. Its protein is CASSFGTSGRAYNEQFF.

This clonotype was observed at least ten times. This chain uses TRBV29-1 with TRBJ1-2, with D perhaps TRBD1 (5 bases). Looked up from germline, CDR1 is SQVTM and CDR2 is ANQGSEA. The ends were cut back, 0 bases at V and 0 bases at J, with 11 bases in the middle. The CDR3 has 15 amino acids. As DNA, the CDR3 is TGCAGCGTTGAAGATCGGCAGGGAACTAACTATGGCTACACCTTC. Its protein is CSVEDRQGTNYGYTF. Using reference TRBV29-1 and TRBJ1-2 for the parts outside the CDR3, the full variable domain is SAVISQKPSRDICQRGTSLTIQCQVDSQVTMMFWYRQQPGQSLTLIATANQGSEATYESGFVIDKFPISRPNLTFSTLTVSNMSPEDSSIYLCSVEDRQGTNYGYTFGSGTRLTVV.

This clonotype was detected many times. The rearrangement uses TRBV14 and TRBJ1-2; D not certain. Germline values: CDR1 SGHDN, CDR2 FVKESK. V shed 0 bases and J shed 5 bases, with 7 bases lying between them. This CDR3 has 13 amino acids. CDR3 DNA: TGTGCCAGCAGCCAAGATTTTCGTTATGGCTACACCTTC. It yields the protein CASSQDFRYGYTF.

This clonotype was counted a few times. This sequence joins TRBV5-1 and TRBJ1-1; a weak D match, TRBD1 (5 bases). Trimming took 6 bases from V and 0 from J, leaving 12 bases between them. The CDR3 has 14 amino acids. Germline CDR1 SGHRS, CDR2 YFSETQ. In DNA, the CDR3 is TGCGCCAGCAAAGGGTCAGGGCTGAACACTGAAGCTTTCTTT. Translating it yields CASKGSGLNTEAFF.

Ten or more counts support this clonotype. The chain employs TRBV18 and TRBJ2-7, with 10 bases matching TRBD1. Germline CDR1 and CDR2: KGHSH and LQKENI. V was clipped by 6 bases and J by 7 bases; unmatched bases: 9. The CDR3 runs to 14 residues. CDR3 coding DNA: TGTGCCAGCTCCCTGGGACAGGGGTCTGGGGAGCAGTACTTC. Amino acid sequence: CASSLGQGSGEQYF.

For this clonotype: The missing conserved phenylalanine or tryptophan at the end of this CDR3 makes a read error likely. This chain connects TRBV28 to TRBJ2-7; 14 bases fit TRBD2. Germline-derived CDR1 and CDR2 are MDHEN and SYDVKM. Trimming at V came to 8 bases and at J to 7 bases, leaving 7 bases not matched to a gene. This CDR3 spans 14 amino acids. CDR3 nucleotides: TGTGCCAGCCACGGACTAGCGGGAGGTGGGGAGCAGTACTTA. This translates into CASHGLAGGGEQYL.

This clonotype was counted at least ten times. The chain employs TRBV3-1 and TRBJ2-3; tentative D call: TRBD2 (6 bases). V was pared by 5 bases and J by 5 bases, with 14 bases between. Germline V CDR1 and CDR2: LGHDT, YNNKEL (reference sequence). The CDR3 sequence is 14 residues long. This CDR3 is CASSLRAEGDTQYF. CDR3 DNA: TGTGCCAGCAGCTTACGAGCGGAGGGAGATACGCAGTATTTT.

This clonotype was observed at least ten times. The V and J genes are TRBV29-1 and TRBJ1-1, with D perhaps matching TRBD1 (6 bases). The V end was cut by 2 bases, the J end by 5 bases, with 15 bases between. CDR3 length equals 14 residues. The germline V gene has CDR1 SQVTM and CDR2 ANQGSEA. The CDR3: CSVERGAGSTEAFF. The DNA of the CDR3 is TGCAGCGTTGAACGGGGGGCTGGATCTACTGAAGCTTTCTTT.

This clonotype was counted at least ten times. This sequence joins TRBV5-1 and TRBJ2-3; 7 nucleotides line up with TRBD1. V trimming: 4 bases; J trimming: 4 bases; junction bases outside the gene matches: 12. CDR1 and CDR2 (germline): SGHRS, YFSETQ. The CDR3 totals 16 residues. The CDR3 nucleotides are TGCGCCAGCAGCCTCGACAGGGTTGACAACGCAGATACGCAGTATTTT. Its translation is CASSLDRVDNADTQYF. Drawing the rest from reference TRBV5-1 and TRBJ2-3, the complete variable domain is KAGVTQTPRYLIKTRGQQVTLSCSPISGHRSVSWYQQTPGQGLQFLFEYFSETQRNKGNFPGRFSGRQFSNSRSEMNVSTLELGDSALYLCASSLDRVDNADTQYFGPGTRLTVL.

This clonotype has at least ten counts. This chain connects TRBV7-9 to TRBJ1-1, with TRBD1 matching over 10 bases. The trim removed 3 bases at V and 6 bases at J, leaving 10 bases unmatched. The germline CDR1 and CDR2 sequences are SEHNR and FQNEAQ (reference sequence). CDR3 size: 16 residues. CDR3 DNA sequence: TGTGCCAGCAGCTTCGGTGGTAGGGACAGGGGATCTGAAGCTTTCTTT. This codes for CASSFGGRDRGSEAFF.

This clonotype was detected many times. The chain carries TRBV5-1 and TRBJ2-2; D uncertain. Germline V gives CDR1 SGHRS, CDR2 YFSETQ. The CDR3 length is 13 residues. Trimming stripped 3 bases from V and 2 bases from J, with 5 bases between. In DNA form, the CDR3 reads TGCGCCAGCAGCTCATCTAACACCGGGGAGCTGTTTTTT. Its protein product is CASSSSNTGELFF.

This clonotype was detected many times. The chain employs TRBV28 and TRBJ2-1, with a weak D call TRBD2 (6 bases). CDR1 and CDR2 from the germline V gene are MDHEN and SYDVKM. The V and J ends lost 7 bases and 9 bases respectively, with 16 bases between them. The CDR3 sequence is 13 residues long. This chain's CDR3 is CASTYGGVGEQFF. For the CDR3, the DNA is TGTGCCAGCACTTACGGGGGAGTCGGTGAGCAGTTCTTC.

The table lists this clonotype with many counts. This rearrangement joins TRBV7-9 to TRBJ2-7; D is unclear. From germline, CDR1 is SEHNR and CDR2 FQNEAQ (reference sequence). The CDR3 extends over 11 amino acids. V lost 4 bases and J lost 6, with 7 bases in between. The CDR3 region has the DNA TGTGCCAGCAGCTCGAGTGTCGAGCAGTACTTC. Its translation: CASSSSVEQYF.

At least ten counts were recorded for this clonotype. The chain links TRBV6-6 to TRBJ1-1; no reliable D call. This CDR3 has 13 residues. Germline CDR1 reads MNHNY; CDR2 reads SVGAGI (reference sequence). Trimming removed 2 bases from V and 0 bases from J, with 4 bases in between. CDR3 nucleotides: TGTGCCAGCAGTTACGTCGTGAACACTGAAGCTTTCTTT. It codes for CASSYVVNTEAFF.

This clonotype was picked up many times. This chain links TRBV2 with TRBJ2-2; D remains ambiguous. CDR1 SNHLY and CDR2 FYNNEI come from the germline V gene. The CDR3 covers 13 residues. V was clipped by 1 base and J by 6 bases, with 6 bases between them. CDR3 region: CASSEDPPGELFF. The CDR3 nucleotides read TGTGCCAGCAGTGAAGACCCCCCCGGGGAGCTGTTTTTT.

J is TRBJ2-5 and V is TRBV7-9; D may be TRBD1 (5 bases). This CDR3 is 15 amino acids long. CDR1 is SEHNR and CDR2 is FQNEAQ in the germline V gene (reference sequence). The ends were cut back, 3 bases at V and 0 bases at J, with 11 bases in the middle. CDR3 bases: TGTGCCAGCAGCTTCATCGACAGTTACCAAGAGACCCAGTACTTC. Translation gives CASSFIDSYQETQYF. Full variable domain (missing parts from reference TRBV7-9 and TRBJ2-5): DTGVSQNPRHKITKRGQNVTFRCDPISEHNRLYWYRQTLGQGPEFLTYFQNEAQLEKSRLLSDRFSAERPKGSFSTLEIQRTEQGDSAMYLCASSFIDSYQETQYFGPGTRLLVL.

Comment on this clonotype: This sequence may be a read error, since a much larger clone differs from it by one base. This chain uses TRBV10-3 with TRBJ2-1, with D possibly matching TRBD2 (7 bases). The CDR3 is 12 amino acids. Germline assignment: CDR1 ENHRY and CDR2 SYGVKD. Trimming took 3 bases from V and 15 from J, leaving 15 bases between them. For the CDR3, the DNA is TGTGCCATCAGTGAAGACGGGGGGCTAAGGTTCTTC. Amino acids: CAISEDGGLRFF.

This clonotype was counted at least ten times. The CDR3 region is CASSAGTQGIEKLFF. In nucleotides, the CDR3 is TGCGCCAGCAGCGCTGGGACCCAGGGAATTGAAAAACTGTTTTTT. The chain has TRBV5-1 and TRBJ1-4; TRBD1 is a possible D gene (5 bases). Germline-derived CDR1 and CDR2 are SGHRS and YFSETQ. V shed 4 bases and J shed 7 bases, with 17 bases lying between them. The CDR3 length is 15 residues.